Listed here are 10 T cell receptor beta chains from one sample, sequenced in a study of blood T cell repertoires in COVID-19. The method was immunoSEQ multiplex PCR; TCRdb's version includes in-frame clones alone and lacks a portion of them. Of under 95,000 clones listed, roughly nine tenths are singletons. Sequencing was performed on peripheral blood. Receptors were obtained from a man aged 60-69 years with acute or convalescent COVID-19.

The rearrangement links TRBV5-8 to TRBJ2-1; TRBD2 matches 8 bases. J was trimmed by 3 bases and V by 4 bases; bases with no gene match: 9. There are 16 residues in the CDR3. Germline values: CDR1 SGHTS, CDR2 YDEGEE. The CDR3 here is CASSDGPAGGYNEQFF. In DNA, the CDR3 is TGTGCCAGCAGCGACGGACCCGCGGGGGGCTACAATGAGCAGTTCTTC.

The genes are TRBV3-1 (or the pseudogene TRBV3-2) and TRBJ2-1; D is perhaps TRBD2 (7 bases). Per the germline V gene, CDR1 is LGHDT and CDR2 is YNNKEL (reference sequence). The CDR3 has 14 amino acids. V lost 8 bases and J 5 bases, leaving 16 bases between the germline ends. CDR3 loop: CASAPRGLNNEQFF. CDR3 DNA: TGTGCCAGCGCGCCGCGGGGGCTGAACAATGAGCAGTTCTTC.

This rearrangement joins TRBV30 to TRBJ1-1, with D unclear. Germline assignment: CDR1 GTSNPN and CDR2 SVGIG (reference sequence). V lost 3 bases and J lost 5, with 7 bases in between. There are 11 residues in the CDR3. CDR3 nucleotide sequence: TGTGCCTGGAGCGCGGATACTGAAGCTTTCTTT. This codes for CAWSADTEAFF.

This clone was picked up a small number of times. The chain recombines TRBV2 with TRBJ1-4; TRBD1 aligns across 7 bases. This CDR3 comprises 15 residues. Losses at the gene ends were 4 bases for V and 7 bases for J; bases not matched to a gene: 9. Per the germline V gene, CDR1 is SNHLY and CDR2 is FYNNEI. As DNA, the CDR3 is TGTGCCAGCAGTGTAGGGGGCAGGGCGGCTGAAAAACTGTTTTTT. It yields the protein CASSVGGRAAEKLFF.

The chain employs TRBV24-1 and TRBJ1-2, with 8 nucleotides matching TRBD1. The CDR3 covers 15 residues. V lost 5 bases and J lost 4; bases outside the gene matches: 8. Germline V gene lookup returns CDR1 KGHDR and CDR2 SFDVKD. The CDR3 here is CATSASGTGVYGYTF. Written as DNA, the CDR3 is TGTGCCACCAGTGCCTCCGGGACAGGAGTCTATGGCTACACCTTC.

The CDR3 spells CASGGPTNEKLFF. The CDR3 DNA follows: TGTGCCAGCGGCGGTCCAACTAATGAAAAACTGTTTTTT. The chain has TRBV6-5 and TRBJ1-4; no reliable D call. CDR3 size: 13 residues. Trimming pared 8 bases from V and 0 bases from J, leaving 7 bases between. Germline V gene sequence: CDR1 MNHEY, CDR2 SVGAGI.

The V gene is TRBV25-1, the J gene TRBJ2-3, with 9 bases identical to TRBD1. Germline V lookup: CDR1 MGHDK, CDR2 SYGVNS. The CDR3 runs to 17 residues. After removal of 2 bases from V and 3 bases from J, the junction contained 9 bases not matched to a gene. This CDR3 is CASSEVAGTGKTDTQYF. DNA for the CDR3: TGTGCCAGCAGTGAAGTGGCCGGGACAGGGAAAACAGATACGCAGTATTTT.

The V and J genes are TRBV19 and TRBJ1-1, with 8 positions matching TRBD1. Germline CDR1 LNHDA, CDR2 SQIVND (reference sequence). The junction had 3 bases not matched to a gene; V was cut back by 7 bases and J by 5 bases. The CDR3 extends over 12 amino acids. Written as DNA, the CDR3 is TGTGCCAGTAAACAGGGGGGGACTGAAGCTTTCTTT. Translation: CASKQGGTEAFF.

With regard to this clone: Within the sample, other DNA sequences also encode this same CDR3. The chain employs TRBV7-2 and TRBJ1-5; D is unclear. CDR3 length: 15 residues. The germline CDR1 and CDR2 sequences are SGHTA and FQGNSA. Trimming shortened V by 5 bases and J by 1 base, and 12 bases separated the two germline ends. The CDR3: CASSRVGGSNQPQHF. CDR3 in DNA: TGTGCCAGCAGCCGGGTAGGAGGGAGCAATCAGCCCCAGCATTTT. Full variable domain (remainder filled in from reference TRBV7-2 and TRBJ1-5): GAGVSQSPSNKVTEKGKDVELRCDPISGHTALYWYRQSLGQGLEFLIYFQGNSAPDKSGLPSDRFSAERTGGSVSTLTIQRTQQEDSAVYLCASSRVGGSNQPQHFGDGTRLSIL.

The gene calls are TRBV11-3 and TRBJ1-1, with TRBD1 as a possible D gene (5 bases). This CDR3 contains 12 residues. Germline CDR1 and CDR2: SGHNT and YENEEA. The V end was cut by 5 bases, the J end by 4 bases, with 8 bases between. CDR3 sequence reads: CASSPGGTEAFF. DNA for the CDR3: TGTGCCAGCAGCCCCGGGGGCACTGAAGCTTTCTTT.